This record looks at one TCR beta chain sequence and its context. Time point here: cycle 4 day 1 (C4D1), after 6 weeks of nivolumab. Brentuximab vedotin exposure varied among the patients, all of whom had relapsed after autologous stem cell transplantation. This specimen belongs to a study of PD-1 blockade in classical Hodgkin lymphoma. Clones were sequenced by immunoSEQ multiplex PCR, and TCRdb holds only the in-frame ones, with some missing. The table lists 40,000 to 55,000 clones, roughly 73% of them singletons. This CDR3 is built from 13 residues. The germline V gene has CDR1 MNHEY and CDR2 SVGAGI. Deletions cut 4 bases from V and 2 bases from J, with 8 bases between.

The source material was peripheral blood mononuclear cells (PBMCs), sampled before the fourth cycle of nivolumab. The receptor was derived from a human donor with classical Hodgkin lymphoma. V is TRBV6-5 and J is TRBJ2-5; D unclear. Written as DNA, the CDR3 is TGTGCCAGCAGTTTACGATCACAAGAGACCCAGTACTTC. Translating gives CASSLRSQETQYF.